This TCR beta chain was recorded in a study of cytomegalovirus exposure and HLA in healthy donors. Whole-study results and caveats: The majority of TCR sequences were rare, yet some public TCRs appeared in many donors. Later on, analysis showed that most CMV-associated TCR beta chains appeared to be HLA-restricted.

V was cut by 0 bases and J by 3 bases, with 9 bases left in between. In germline, CDR1 is LGHNA, CDR2 YSLEER. The CDR3 runs 15 residues. This cohort consisted of healthy bone marrow donors. In nominal health when sampled, donors likely had unrecorded immune exposures nonetheless. Amplification used 60 Vbeta primers and 13 Jbeta primers. Sequencing used immunoSEQ multiplex PCR; TCRdb keeps in-frame clones, though not all of them. The sample yields about 110,000 clones, about 70% seen once. Notes on this clone: As yet, its antigen is unknown.

Sequencing was performed on PBMCs. The chain recombines TRBV4-3 with TRBJ2-1, with a weak D call TRBD1 (5 bases). The receptor was derived from a woman aged 45-60 years in good health and CMV-seropositive. CDR3 coding DNA: TGCGCCAGCAGCCAAGAAGGGGCAGTCTACAATGAGCAGTTCTTC. It translates to CASSQEGAVYNEQFF.